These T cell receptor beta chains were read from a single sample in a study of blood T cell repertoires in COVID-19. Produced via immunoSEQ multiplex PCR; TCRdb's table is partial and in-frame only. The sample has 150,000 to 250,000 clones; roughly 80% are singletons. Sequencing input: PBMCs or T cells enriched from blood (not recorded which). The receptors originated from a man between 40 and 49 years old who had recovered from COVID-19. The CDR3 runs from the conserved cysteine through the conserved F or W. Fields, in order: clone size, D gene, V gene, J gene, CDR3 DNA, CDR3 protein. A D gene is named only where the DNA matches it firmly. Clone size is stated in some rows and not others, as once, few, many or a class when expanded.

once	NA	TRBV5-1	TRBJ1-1	TGCGCCAGCGGGACCGACAGGCCCACTGAAGCTTTCTTT	CASGTDRPTEAFF
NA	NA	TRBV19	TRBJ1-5	TGTGCCAGTAGTATAGACAGGGGAGCCAATCAGCCCCAGCATTTT	CASSIDRGANQPQHF
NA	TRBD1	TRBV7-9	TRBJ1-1	TGTGCCAGCAGCCTAGGCAACAGGGGGAGGAACACTGAAGCTTTCTTT	CASSLGNRGRNTEAFF
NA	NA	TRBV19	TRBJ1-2	TGTGCCAGTAGTGTAGGGCCCGGCGGCGGTGGCTACACCTTC	CASSVGPGGGGYTF
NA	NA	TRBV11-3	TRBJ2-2	TGTGCCACCTCTTTGGCCGGGATCAACACCGGGGAGCTGTTTTTT	CATSLAGINTGELFF
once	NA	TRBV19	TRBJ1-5	TGTGCCAGTAGTACCCCGGCCAGGGCTAACAATCAGCCCCAGCATTTT	CASSTPARANNQPQHF
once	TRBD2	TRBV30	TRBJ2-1	TGTGCCTGGAGTGTAGGCGGGGGGACTAGAGAGCAGTTCTTC	CAWSVGGGTREQFF
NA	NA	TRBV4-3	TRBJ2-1	TGCGCCAGCAGCCAGTCACAGGGTTATGAGCAGTTCTTC	CASSQSQGYEQFF
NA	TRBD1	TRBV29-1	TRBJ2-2	TGCAGCGTCCGACAGGGGCCCGGGGAGCTGTTTTTT	CSVRQGPGELFF
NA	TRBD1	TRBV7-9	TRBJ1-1	TGTGCCAGCAGAGCAGGGGGCAAACTGAACACTGAAGCTTTCTTT	CASRAGGKLNTEAFF
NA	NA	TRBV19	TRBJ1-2	TGTGCCAGTAACGACCCCGGCAGGGTAATGCATGGCTACACCTTC	CASNDPGRVMHGYTF
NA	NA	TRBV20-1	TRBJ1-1	TGCAGTGCTAGTGGAGGGCCGAACACTGAAGCTTTCTTT	CSASGGPNTEAFF
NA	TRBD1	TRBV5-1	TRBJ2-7	TGCGCCAGCAGTTCCACAGGGGGTCTTAAGTACTTC	CASSSTGGLKYF
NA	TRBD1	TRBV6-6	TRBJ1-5	TGTGCCAGCAGACCCCGGGACAGGTTCCCTTATCAGCCCCAGCATTTT	CASRPRDRFPYQPQHF
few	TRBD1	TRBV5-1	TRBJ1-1	TGCGCCAGCAGCCCACAGGGGACTACTGAAGCTTTCTTT	CASSPQGTTEAFF
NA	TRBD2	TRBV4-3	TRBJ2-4	TGCGCCAGCAGCCCGAGGGCGGGGGTCTTCATTCAGTACTTC	CASSPRAGVFIQYF
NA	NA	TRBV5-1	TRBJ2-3	TGCGCCAGCAGCCCTACAGTCAATCAGCCATCTGATACGCAGTATTTT	CASSPTVNQPSDTQYF
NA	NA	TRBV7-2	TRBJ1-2	TGTGCCAGCAGCTTAGAGGAGTATAACTATGGCTACACCTTC	CASSLEEYNYGYTF
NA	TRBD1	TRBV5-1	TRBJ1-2	TGCGCCAGCAGCCAGGACAGGGGAATAGCCTATGGCTACACCTTC	CASSQDRGIAYGYTF
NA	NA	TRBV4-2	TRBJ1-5	TGTGCCAGCAGCGAACAGAGTGGTCAGCCCCAGCATTTT	CASSEQSGQPQHF
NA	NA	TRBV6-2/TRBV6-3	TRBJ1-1	TGTGCCAGCAGTGAGTGGTTGAGTCGAGCTTTCTTT	CASSEWLSRAFF
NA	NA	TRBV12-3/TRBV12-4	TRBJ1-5	TGTGCCAGCAGTCCGGGGAATCAGCCCCAGCATTTT	CASSPGNQPQHF
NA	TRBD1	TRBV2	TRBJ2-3	TGTGCCACACAACGGGACAGGGGAACAGATACGCAGTATTTT	CATQRDRGTDTQYF
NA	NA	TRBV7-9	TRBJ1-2	TGTGCCAGCAGCTCTGGGGGCGGTCATGGCTACACCTTC	CASSSGGGHGYTF
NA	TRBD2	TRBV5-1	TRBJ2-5	TGCGCCAGCAGCTCTACTAGCGGGGGTTGGGCCCAGTACTTC	CASSSTSGGWAQYF
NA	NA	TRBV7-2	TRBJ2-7	TGTGCCAGCAGCCCAGGAGTAATGGGTCGGGGAAGCTCCTACGAGCAGTACTTC	CASSPGVMGRGSSYEQYF
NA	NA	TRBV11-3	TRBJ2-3	TGTGCCAGCAGCCCGGGACTGACCTCTGGCACAGATACGCAGTATTTT	CASSPGLTSGTDTQYF
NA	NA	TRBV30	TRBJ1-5	TGTGCCTGGAGTCCCCCGGGGAGGAATCAGCCCCAGCATTTT	CAWSPPGRNQPQHF
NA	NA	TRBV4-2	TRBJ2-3	TGTGCCAGCAGCCTGGCAAGGAGTGATGGAGCGCAGTATTTT	CASSLARSDGAQYF
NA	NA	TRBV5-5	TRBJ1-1	TGTGCCAGCAGCTTGCAGGGGCCGAACACTGAAGCTTTCTTT	CASSLQGPNTEAFF
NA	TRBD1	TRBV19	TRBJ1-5	TGTGCCAGTAGTATAAGGGGACAGGGGGTTTACCAGCCCCAGCATTTT	CASSIRGQGVYQPQHF
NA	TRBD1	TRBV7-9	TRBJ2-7	TGTGCCAGCAGCCCCTCCGCGGGACAGGGCCATCTCGATTCCTACGCGCAGTACTTC	CASSPSAGQGHLDSYAQYF
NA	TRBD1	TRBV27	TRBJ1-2	TGTGCCAGCGGAGAAGGGGGCAGATATGGCTACACCTTC	CASGEGGRYGYTF
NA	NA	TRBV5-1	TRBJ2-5	TGCGCCAGCAATTTGCAGGAGACCCAGTACTTC	CASNLQETQYF
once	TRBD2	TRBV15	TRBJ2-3	TGTGCCACCAGCACCGAACTAGCGGGGGGCCGCACAGATACGCAGTATTTT	CATSTELAGGRTDTQYF
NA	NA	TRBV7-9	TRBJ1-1	TGTGCCAGCAGCTCGGACACGTACACTGAAGCTTTCTTT	CASSSDTYTEAFF
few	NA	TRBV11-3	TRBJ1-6	TGTGCCAGCAGCTTAGATCGGTGGGGGACTGAATTCCTAAGCTCCTATAATTCACCCCTCCACTTT	CASSLDRWGTEFLSSYNSPLHF